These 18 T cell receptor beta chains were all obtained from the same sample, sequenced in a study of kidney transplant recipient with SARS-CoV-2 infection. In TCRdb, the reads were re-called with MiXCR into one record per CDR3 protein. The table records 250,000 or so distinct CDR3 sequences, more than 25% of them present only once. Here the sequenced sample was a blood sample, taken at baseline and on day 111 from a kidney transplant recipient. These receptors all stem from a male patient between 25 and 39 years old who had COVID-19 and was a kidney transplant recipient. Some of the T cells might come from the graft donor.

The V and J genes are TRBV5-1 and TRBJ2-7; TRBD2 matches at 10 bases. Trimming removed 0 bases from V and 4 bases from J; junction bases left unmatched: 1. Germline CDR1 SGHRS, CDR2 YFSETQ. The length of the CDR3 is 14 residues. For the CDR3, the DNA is TGCGCCAGCAGCTTGGAACTAGCGGGATACGAGCAGTACTTC. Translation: CASSLELAGYEQYF.

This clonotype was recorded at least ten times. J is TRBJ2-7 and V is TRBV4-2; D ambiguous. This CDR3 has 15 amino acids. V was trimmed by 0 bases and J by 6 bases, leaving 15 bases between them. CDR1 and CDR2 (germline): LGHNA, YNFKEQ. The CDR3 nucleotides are TGTGCCAGCAGCCAAGATCGCTCGAATCTGCTCGAGCAGTACTTC. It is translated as CASSQDRSNLLEQYF.

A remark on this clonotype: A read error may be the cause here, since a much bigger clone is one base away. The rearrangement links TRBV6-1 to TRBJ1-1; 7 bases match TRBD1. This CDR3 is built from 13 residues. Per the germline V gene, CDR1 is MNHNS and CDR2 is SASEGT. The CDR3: CAGRDRVRGEAFF. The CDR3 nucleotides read TGTGCCGGCAGAGACAGGGTGAGGGGTGAAGCTTTCTTT.

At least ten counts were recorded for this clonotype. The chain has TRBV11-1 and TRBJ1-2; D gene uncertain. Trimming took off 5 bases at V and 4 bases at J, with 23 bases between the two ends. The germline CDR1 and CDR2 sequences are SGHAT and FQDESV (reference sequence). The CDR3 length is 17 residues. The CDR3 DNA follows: TGTGCCAGCAGCGTGCGCAATAAGGCTGGAAAGACCTATGGCTACACCTTC. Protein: CASSVRNKAGKTYGYTF.

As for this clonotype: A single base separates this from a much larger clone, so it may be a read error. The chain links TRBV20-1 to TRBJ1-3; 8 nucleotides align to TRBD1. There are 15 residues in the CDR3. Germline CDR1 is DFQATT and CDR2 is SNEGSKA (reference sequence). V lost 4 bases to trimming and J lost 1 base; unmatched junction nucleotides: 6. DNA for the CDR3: TGCAGTGCTAACCATACAGGGGGATCTGGAAACACCATATATTTT. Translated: CSANHTGGSGNTIYF.

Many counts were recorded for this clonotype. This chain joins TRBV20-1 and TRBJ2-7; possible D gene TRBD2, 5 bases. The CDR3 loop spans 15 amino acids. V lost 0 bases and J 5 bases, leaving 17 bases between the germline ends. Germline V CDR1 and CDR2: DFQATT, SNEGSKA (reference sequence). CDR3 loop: CSARDSGRRGNEQYF. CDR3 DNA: TGCAGTGCTAGAGATTCAGGACGGCGAGGGAACGAGCAGTACTTC.

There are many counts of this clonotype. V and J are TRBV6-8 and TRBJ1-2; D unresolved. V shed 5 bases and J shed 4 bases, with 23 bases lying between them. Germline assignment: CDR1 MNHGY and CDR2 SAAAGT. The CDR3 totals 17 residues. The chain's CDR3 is CASSMYERSRKTYGYTF. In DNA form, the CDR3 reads TGTGCCAGCAGTATGTACGAACGCTCTAGAAAGACCTATGGCTACACCTTC.

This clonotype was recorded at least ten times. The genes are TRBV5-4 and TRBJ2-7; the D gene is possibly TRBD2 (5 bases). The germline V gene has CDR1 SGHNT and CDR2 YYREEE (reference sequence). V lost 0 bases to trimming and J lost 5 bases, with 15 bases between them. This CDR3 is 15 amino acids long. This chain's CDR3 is CASSLGSGRPHEQYF. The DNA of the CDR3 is TGTGCCAGCAGCTTGGGGTCGGGAAGGCCTCACGAGCAGTACTTC.

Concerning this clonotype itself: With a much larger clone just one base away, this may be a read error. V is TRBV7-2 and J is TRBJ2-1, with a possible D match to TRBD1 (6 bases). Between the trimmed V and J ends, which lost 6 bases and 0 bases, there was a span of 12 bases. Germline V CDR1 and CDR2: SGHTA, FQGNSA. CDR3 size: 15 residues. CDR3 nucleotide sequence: TGTGCCAGCAGTCCGGACAGTGCCTCCTACAATGAGCAGTTCTTC. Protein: CASSPDSASYNEQFF.

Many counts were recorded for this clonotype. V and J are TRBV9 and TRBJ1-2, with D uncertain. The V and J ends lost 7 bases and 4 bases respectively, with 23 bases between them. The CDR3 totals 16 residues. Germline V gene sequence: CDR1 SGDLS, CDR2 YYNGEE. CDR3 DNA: TGTGCCAGCCTCAATCAGTACTCAAGAAAGACCTATGGCTACACCTTC. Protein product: CASLNQYSRKTYGYTF.

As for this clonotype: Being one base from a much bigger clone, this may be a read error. CDR3 amino acids: CASSTTGASLCGYTF. The CDR3, as DNA: TGTGCCAGCAGCACCACAGGGGCCTCCCTCTGTGGCTACACCTTC. The chain carries TRBV6-6 and TRBJ1-2; 7 bases align to TRBD1. V lost 6 bases to trimming and J lost 7 bases; unmatched junction nucleotides: 14. This CDR3 region has 15 residues. In germline, CDR1 is MNHNY, CDR2 SVGAGI (reference sequence).

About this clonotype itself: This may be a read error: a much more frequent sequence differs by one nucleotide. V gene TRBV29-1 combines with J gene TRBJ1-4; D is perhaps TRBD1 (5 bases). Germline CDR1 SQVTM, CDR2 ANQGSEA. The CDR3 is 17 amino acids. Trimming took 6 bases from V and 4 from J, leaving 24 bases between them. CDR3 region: CSVGGRQPPINNEKLFF. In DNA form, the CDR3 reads TGCAGCGTCGGGGGACGTCAACCACCTATAAATAATGAAAAACTGTTTTTT.

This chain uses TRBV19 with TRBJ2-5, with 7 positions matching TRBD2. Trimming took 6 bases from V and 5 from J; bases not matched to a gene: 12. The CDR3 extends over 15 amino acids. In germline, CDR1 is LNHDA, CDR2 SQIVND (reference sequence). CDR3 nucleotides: TGTGCCAGTAGAAGATCTCGAGCGGGGCAGGAGACCCAGTACTTC. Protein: CASRRSRAGQETQYF. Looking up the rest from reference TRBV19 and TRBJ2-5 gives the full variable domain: DGGITQSPKYLFRKEGQNVTLSCEQNLNHDAMYWYRQDPGQGLRLIYYSQIVNDFQKGDIAEGYSVSREKKESFPLTVTSAQKNPTAFYLCASRRSRAGQETQYFGPGTRLLVL.

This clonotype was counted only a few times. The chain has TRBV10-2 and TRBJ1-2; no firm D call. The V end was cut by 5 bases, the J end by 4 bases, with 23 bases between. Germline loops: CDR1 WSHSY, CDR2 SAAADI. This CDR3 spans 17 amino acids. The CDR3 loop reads CASSSSTTSRKTYGYTF. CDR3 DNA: TGCGCCAGCAGTTCATCGACCACTTCTAGAAAGACCTATGGCTACACCTTC.

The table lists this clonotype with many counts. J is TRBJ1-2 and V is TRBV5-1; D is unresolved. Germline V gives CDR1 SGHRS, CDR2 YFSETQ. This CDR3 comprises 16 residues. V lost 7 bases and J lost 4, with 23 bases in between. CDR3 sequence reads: CASCAVSVRKTYGYTF. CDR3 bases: TGCGCCAGCTGTGCGGTATCGGTTCGAAAGACCTATGGCTACACCTTC.

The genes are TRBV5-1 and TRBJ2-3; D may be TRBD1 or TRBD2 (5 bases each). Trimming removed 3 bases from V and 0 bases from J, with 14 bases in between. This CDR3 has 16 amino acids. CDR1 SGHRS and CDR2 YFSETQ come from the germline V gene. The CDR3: CASSSGTDHSTDTQYF. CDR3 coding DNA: TGCGCCAGCAGCTCCGGGACGGATCATAGCACAGATACGCAGTATTTT.

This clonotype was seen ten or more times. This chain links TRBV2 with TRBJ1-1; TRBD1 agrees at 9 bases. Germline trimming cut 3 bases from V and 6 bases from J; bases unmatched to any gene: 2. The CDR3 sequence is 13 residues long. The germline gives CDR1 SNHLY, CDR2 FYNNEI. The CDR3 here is CASSDRQGAEAFF. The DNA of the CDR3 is TGTGCCAGCAGTGACCGACAGGGGGCTGAAGCTTTCTTT.

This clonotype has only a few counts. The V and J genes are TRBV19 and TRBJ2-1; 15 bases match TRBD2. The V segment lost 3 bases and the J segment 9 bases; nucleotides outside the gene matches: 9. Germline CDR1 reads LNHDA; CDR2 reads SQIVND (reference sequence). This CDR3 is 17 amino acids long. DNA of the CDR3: TGTGCCAGTAGTATCGGGTCGGGACTAGCGGGAGGAGGTGAGCAGTTCTTC. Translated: CASSIGSGLAGGGEQFF.